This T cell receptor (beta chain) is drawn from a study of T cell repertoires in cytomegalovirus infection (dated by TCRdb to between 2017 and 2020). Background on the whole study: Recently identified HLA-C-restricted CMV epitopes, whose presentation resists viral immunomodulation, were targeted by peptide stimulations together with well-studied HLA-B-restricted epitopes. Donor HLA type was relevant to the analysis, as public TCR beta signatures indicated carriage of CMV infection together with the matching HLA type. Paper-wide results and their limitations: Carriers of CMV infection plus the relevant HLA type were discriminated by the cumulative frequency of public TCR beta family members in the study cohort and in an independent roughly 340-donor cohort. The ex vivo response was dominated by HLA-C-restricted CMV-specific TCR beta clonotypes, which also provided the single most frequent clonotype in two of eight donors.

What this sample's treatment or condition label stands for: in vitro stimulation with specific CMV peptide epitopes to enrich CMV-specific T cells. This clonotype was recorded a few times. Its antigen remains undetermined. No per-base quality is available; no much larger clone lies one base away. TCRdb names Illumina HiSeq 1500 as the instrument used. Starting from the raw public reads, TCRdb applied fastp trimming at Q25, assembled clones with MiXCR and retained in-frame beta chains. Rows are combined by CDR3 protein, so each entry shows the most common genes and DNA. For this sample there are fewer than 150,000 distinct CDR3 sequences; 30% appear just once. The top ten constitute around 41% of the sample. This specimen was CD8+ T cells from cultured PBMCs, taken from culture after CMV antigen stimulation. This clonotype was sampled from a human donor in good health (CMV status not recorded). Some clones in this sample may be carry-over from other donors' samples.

The CDR3 sequence is CASSSDTNGETQYF. In nucleotides, the sequence is TGTGCCAGCAGCTCAGACACAAACGGCGAGACCCAGTACTTC. The rearrangement joined TRBV7-9 to TRBJ2-5, with an unclear D gene assignment. The CDR3 sequence holds 14 residues, the cysteine and phenylalanine included. Only the CDR3 region is kept as DNA, spanning 42 bases read in frame from base 1. CDR1 is given as SEHNR and CDR2 as FQNEAQ, both from the germline V gene (reference sequence). V drops 4 bases and J drops 5 bases, leaving 14 bases in between.